This T cell receptor beta chain was sequenced in a study of Graves' ophthalmopathy and Graves' hyperthyroidism (dated by TCRdb to 2016 to 2019). Background on the whole study: Peripheral blood was collected at initial diagnosis, before any treatment. The study used TCR beta repertoire signatures to distinguish Graves' ophthalmopathy from Graves' hyperthyroidism and to predict progression to ophthalmopathy. In total, under 150 blood samples were TCR-sequenced: around 42 ophthalmopathy, under 80 hyperthyroidism and approximately 17 hyperthyroidism-to-ophthalmopathy patients. A discovery set of 100 patients (more than 40 ophthalmopathy, approximately 58 stable hyperthyroidism) was enrolled to explore V-J signatures distinguishing ophthalmopathy from hyperthyroidism. An independent validation cohort comprised around 20 hyperthyroidism patients and around 16 patients who later progressed from hyperthyroidism to ophthalmopathy. In more than five hyperthyroidism patients, the T-cell repertoires found in thyroid tissue were compared with those found in blood. After sampling, hyperthyroidism patients received methimazole starting at 30 mg daily, and ophthalmopathy patients received high-dose intravenous methylprednisolone.

The ophthalmopathy patients had moderately to severely active disease, with a Clinical Activity Score of 3 or higher, a NOSPECS grade of 4 or higher, and a disease duration of less than 3 months. Anyone with other autoimmune diseases, uncontrolled infections, pregnancy or lactation was excluded from the study. Clinical symptoms, serum thyroxine, TRAb, thyroid ultrasound and orbital computed tomography were used for diagnosis. PBMCs were isolated from approximately 10 ml of fresh peripheral blood by Ficoll-Paque density gradient centrifugation. Total RNA was extracted with Trizol reagent and quality-checked on an Agilent 2100 Bioanalyzer. This clonotype turned up a few times. No cognate antigen has been identified for it. Base quality data are lacking; no much larger clone is found one base away. The CDR1 and CDR2 encoded by the germline V gene (reference sequence) are DFQATT and SNEGSKA. Compared with germline, V lacks 6 bases and J lacks 2 bases; bases without a gene match: 4. Measured from the cysteine to the phenylalanine, the CDR3 is 15 residues long. Solely the CDR3 DNA is kept, with 45 bases framed from the first base.

For repertoire sequencing, the TCR beta CDR3 regions were amplified from RNA transcripts. The first round was an RT-PCR using HTBI primers with the Qiagen OneStep RT-PCR kit, and this first round was followed by a second-round multiplex PCR, then size selection and purification. Sequencing of the libraries was carried out on an Illumina HiSeq2000 in paired-end mode with 100 bp reads. From the authors' description of their analysis: SOAPnuke was used to process the reads, throwing out any read that had adapters, had uncalled bases, had a mean Phred below 15, or lacked an exact constant-primer or identifier match. COPE v1.2.5 was used to merge high-quality paired reads. Each unique nucleotide sequence was treated as a clonotype, and MiTCR v1.1 was used to align the clonotypes to the IMGT TRB V, D and J references. The analysis was limited to V-J combinations with a frequency above 0.0001, which together covered 99.2% of the repertoires. For each V-J combination, a TCR clonal expansion and chaos score was defined as the ratio of F50 clonal expansion to chaos observed in the TCRdist matrix. Welch's t-statistics and random forest were used to reduce the features to 10 to 15 V-J combinations, which were then used as input to a naive Bayes classifier. Thyroid-blood repertoire similarity was quantified with the Morisita-Horn index. TCRdb trimmed public reads at Q25 via fastp, called clones via MiXCR and kept in-frame beta chains. Every entry covers one CDR3 protein and lists the most common genes and DNA from its rows. TCRdb's processing, not the study's, gives the V and J calls here. Here the sample has about 740,000 distinct CDR3 sequences; 35% to 50% occur a single time. The ten largest clones represent 44% of the sample.

Findings and caveats that apply to the study as a whole: In cross-validation, the 13-signature model distinguished ophthalmopathy from stable hyperthyroidism with 85% to 90% sensitivity and about 81% specificity, and in the test set the corresponding values were around 80% and 75%. In validation, the model predicted ophthalmopathy progression with about 71% sensitivity and roughly 72% specificity; eleven to twelve predicted patients were CT-confirmed with GO in a median of roughly 6.8 months. Most expanded thyroid clonotypes with frequency above 0.001 were also detected in blood, suggesting blood repertoires may reflect the thyroid immune response. Sample size was not predetermined statistically, and investigators were not blinded to group allocation.

The V and J segments used are TRBV20-1 and TRBJ2-5; TRBD2 lines up with 15 middle nucleotides. The TCR comes from an adult man with Graves' ophthalmopathy. What was sequenced was peripheral blood. The CDR3 in this case is CSAGLAGGIQETQYF. The sequenced DNA: TGCAGTGCCGGACTAGCGGGAGGGATACAAGAGACCCAGTACTTC.